These 2 T cell receptor beta chains were sequenced from one sample in a study of T cells in Graves' hyperthyroidism and ophthalmopathy. TCR beta CDR3 regions were amplified from RNA transcripts. HTBI primers drove first-round RT-PCR of the TCR CDR3. TCRdb recomputed calls from the multiplex PCR reads with MiXCR, one row per CDR3 protein. In the table there are roughly 93,000 distinct CDR3 sequences, just over 50% of which are singletons. The sequenced sample consisted of blood. These receptors all come from a woman between 35 and 50 years old with Graves' hyperthyroidism.

The chain combines TRBV5-1 with TRBJ1-2; TRBD1 is a possible D gene (6 bases). This CDR3 comprises 13 residues. Per germline, CDR1 SGHRS and CDR2 YFSETQ. V was pared by 5 bases and J by 4 bases, with 12 bases between. CDR3 sequence reads: CASSPGEAYGYTF. Here the CDR3 DNA reads TGCGCCAGCAGTCCAGGGGAGGCCTATGGCTACACCTTC.

This clonotype appeared many times. CDR3 in DNA: TGCAGTGCGGAGTCGGGACGGGTCTCTGGAAACACCATATATTTT. This translates into CSAESGRVSGNTIYF. The chain links TRBV20-1 to TRBJ1-3, with TRBD1 as a possible D gene (5 bases). The germline CDR1 and CDR2 sequences are DFQATT and SNEGSKA (reference sequence). V was pared by 6 bases and J by 0 bases, with 15 bases between. This CDR3 contains 15 residues.